This TCR beta chain was sequenced for a study of monozygotic twins with inflammatory bowel disease (dated by TCRdb to the late 2010s). Study-level background: The full study comprised 28 monozygotic twin pairs: nine German pairs (four IBD-concordant, five IBD-discordant) and 19 IBD-discordant Danish pairs. Each individual had, on average, about 151 000 unique TCRalpha sequences and 181 000 unique TCRbeta sequences available for analysis. Within discordant pairs, disease-associated traits were sought mainly by comparing IBD patients with their genetically identical healthy co-twins.

The receptor library was made with 5' RACE. The input for every TCR library was 3,500 to 4,000 ng of total RNA. cDNA was synthesized with SMARTScribe reverse transcriptase in eight separate reactions per sample. During cDNA synthesis, template switching introduced unique molecular identifiers that contained a 6-nucleotide sample barcode. Amplification of TCRalpha and TCRbeta cDNA involved two nested PCRs of 16 and 9 cycles, and each PCR was followed by bead purification. Before amplification, the cDNA was treated with uracil DNA-glycosylase and purified using the QIAquick PCR purification kit. In the second PCR, Illumina TruSeq-compatible adapters and sample-specific barcodes were added. Library quality and concentration were checked on TapeStation and Qubit, and libraries were pooled at around 5 ng each. Sequencing of pooled libraries was carried out on an Illumina HiSeq2500 single-index Rapid Run using 2 x 100 bp reads and custom sequencing primers. Per the original workflow: UMI-based consensus assembly with MiGEC version 1.2.6 was used to correct PCR and sequencing errors. MiXCR version 2.1.1 handled V(D)J alignment, clonotype assembly and CDR3 extraction. To normalise gene usage, clonotype sharing and MAIT/NKT TCR abundance, the analysis used the top 1000, 10 000 and 20 000 clonotypes per sample. Diversity was computed as the inverse Simpson index with the vegan R package after downsampling to 27 000 UMIs. Paired Mann-Whitney U tests on discordant twin pairs were used, with Benjamini-Hochberg multiple-testing correction. TCRdb reprocessed the reads and provides one entry for every CDR3 protein sequence; no DNA is given. The V and J calls were determined by TCRdb, not by the authors. The table held for this sample gives 400,000 or so distinct CDR3 sequences. The leading ten clones occupy 2.4% of the sample.

Study-wide findings and limitations: The analysis was unable to tell different T cell subtypes apart. Concordant and discordant twins showed no difference in repertoire similarity, possibly because of limited statistical power. A decrease in TCRbeta repertoire diversity, as measured by inverse Simpson index, was observed in IBD patients compared with their healthy co-twins. Because patients received different immunosuppressive treatments, the repertoires may have picked up extra background noise and variability between individuals. No single strong signal or clonotype linked to IBD turned up in the results, so the idea that one exists was not supported. Fewer clonotypes were shared with other individuals by IBD patients than by healthy twins, most markedly in patients showing signs of disease activity.

From each donor, an approximately 2.4 ml peripheral blood sample was drawn into PAXgene tubes and stored at -80 degrees C. Total RNA was isolated from whole blood with the PAXgene blood miRNA kit on an automated QIAcube, without T cell sorting. Peripheral blood from monozygotic twin pairs who were concordant or discordant for inflammatory bowel disease underwent deep TCRalpha and TCRbeta repertoire profiling using unique molecular barcoding. Smoking habits were recorded for all twin pairs, and each individual was classified as a current, former or never smoker. Concerning this clonotype itself: What antigen it recognizes has not been identified.

The CDR3 measures 12 amino acids from cysteine to phenylalanine. No DNA sequence was recorded. For CDR1 and CDR2, the germline V gene (reference sequence) lists LGHDT and YNNKEL. The specimen was blood. The origin of this receptor is a human donor with ulcerative colitis or Crohn's disease, or a healthy co-twin of an affected twin (not recorded which). Recombination connected TRBV3-1 to TRBJ1-2. CDR3 loop: CASSQEEEGYTF.